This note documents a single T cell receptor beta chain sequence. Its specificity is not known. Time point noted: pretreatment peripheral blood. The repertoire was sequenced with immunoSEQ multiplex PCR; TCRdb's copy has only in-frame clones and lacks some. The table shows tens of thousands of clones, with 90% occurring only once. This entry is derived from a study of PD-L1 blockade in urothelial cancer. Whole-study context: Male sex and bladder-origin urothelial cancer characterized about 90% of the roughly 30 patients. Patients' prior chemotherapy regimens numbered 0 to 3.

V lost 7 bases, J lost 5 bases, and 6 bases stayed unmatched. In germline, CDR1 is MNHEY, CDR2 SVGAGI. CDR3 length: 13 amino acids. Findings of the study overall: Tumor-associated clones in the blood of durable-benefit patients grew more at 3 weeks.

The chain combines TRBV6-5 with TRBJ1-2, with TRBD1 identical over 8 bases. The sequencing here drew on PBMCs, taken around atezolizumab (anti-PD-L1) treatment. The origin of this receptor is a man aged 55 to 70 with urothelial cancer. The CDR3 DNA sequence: TGTGCCAGCACAGGACAGGGAGAGTATGGCTACACCTTC. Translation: CASTGQGEYGYTF.